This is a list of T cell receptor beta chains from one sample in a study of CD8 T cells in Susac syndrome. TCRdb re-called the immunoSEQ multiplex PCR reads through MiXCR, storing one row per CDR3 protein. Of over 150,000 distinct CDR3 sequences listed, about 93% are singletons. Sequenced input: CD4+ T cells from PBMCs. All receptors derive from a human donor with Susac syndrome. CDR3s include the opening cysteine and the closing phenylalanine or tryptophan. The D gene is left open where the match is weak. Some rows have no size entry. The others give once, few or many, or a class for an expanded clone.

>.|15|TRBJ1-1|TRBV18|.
TGTGCCAGCTCACCCTTAGGGGTCCTGAACACTGAAGCTTTCTTT
CASSPLGVLNTEAFF
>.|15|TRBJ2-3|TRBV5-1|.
TGCGCCAGCAGCGGGGGGGACAGCATCACAGATACGCAGTATTTT
CASSGGDSITDTQYF
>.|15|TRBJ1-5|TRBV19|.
TGTGCCAGTAGTAACATTGCAGAGGGGGTGGCTCCCCAGCATTTT
CASSNIAEGVAPQHF
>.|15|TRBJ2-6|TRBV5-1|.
TGCGCCAGCAGCCTGTACGGTTCGGGGGCCAACGTCCTGACTTTC
CASSLYGSGANVLTF
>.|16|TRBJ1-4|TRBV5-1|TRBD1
TGCGCCAGCAGCTTGGGGCCGACAGGGAGGGGTGAAAAACTGTTTTTT
CASSLGPTGRGEKLFF
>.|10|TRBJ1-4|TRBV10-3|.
TGTGCCATCGGAGATGAAAAACTGTTTTTT
CAIGDEKLFF
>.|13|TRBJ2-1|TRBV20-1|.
TGCAGTGCTAGGCGTGACAGGCTGGATGAGCAGTTCTTC
CSARRDRLDEQFF
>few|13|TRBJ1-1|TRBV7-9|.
TGTGCCAGCAGCCCAAGGGAAAACACTGAAGCTTTCTTT
CASSPRENTEAFF
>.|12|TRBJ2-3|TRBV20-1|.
TGCAGTGCTAGAGATGATTCAGATACGCAGTATTTT
CSARDDSDTQYF
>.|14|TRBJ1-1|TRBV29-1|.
TGCAGCGTTGAAGATCGCCCCATGAACACTGAAGCTTTCTTT
CSVEDRPMNTEAFF
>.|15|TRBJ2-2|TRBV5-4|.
TGTGCCAGCAGCTTGGGTCGGGTGAACACCGGGGAGCTGTTTTTT
CASSLGRVNTGELFF
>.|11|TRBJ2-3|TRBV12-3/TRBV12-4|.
TGTGCCAGCAGTTTGGATAGTACGCAGTATTTT
CASSLDSTQYF
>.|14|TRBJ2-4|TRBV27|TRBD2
TGTGCCAGCAGTTTGGGGTTGGGGGGGGGCATTCAGTACTTC
CASSLGLGGGIQYF
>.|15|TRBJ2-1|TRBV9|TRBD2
TGTGCCAGCAGCCCAAGACTAGCGGACTACAATGAGCAGTTCTTC
CASSPRLADYNEQFF